The text below deals with one T cell receptor (beta chain). Here immunoSEQ multiplex PCR was the method, and the copy in TCRdb shows in-frame clones only, minus some. The data show some 400,000 clones, around 87% seen once. The data are from a study of blood T cell repertoires in COVID-19. The TCR was taken from a man younger than 40 who had recovered from COVID-19. Sequencing input: PBMCs or T cells enriched from blood (not recorded which).

This CDR3 is CASGTGVRVDGYTF. The CDR3 nucleotides are TGTGCCAGCGGGACTGGGGTCAGGGTGGATGGCTACACCTTC. The rearrangement joins TRBV9 to TRBJ1-2, with D possibly matching TRBD1 (5 bases). With 7 bases removed from V and 6 bases from J, the gap between germline ends came to 19 bases. CDR3 length: 14 residues. Per the germline V gene, CDR1 is SGDLS and CDR2 is YYNGEE. The variable domain in full, with the rest retrieved from reference TRBV9 and TRBJ1-2, is DSGVTQTPKHLITATGQRVTLRCSPRSGDLSVYWYQQSLDQGLQFLIQYYNGEERAKGNILERFSAQQFPDLHSELNLSSLELGDSALYFCASGTGVRVDGYTFGSGTRLTVV.